The T cell receptor (beta chain) under discussion was sequenced for a study of monozygotic twins with inflammatory bowel disease. The team made cDNA by running eight separate reactions for each sample. A 6-nucleotide sample barcode was carried by the UMIs, which template switching added. TCRdb reprocessed the 5' RACE reads and keeps a single row for each CDR3 protein, giving no DNA. This table lists 150,000 to 200,000 distinct CDR3 sequences. As concerns this clonotype: Its antigen is unknown.

Germline lookup yields CDR1 SGHNT and CDR2 YYREEE (reference sequence). The CDR3 loop spans 13 amino acids. Study-wide points: IBD patients share fewer clonotypes with other people than healthy twins do, especially with disease activity. A distinction between different T cell subtypes was not possible.

The sequence was obtained from a human donor with ulcerative colitis or Crohn's disease, or a healthy co-twin of an affected twin (not recorded which). Sequencing was done on a sample of blood. The chain combines TRBV5-4 with TRBJ2-1; TCRdb calls TRBD1, which cannot be checked without DNA. The CDR3 here is CASSFTGVNEQFF. The full variable domain, completed using reference TRBV5-4 and TRBJ2-1, is ETGVTQSPTHLIKTRGQQVTLRCSSQSGHNTVSWYQQALGQGPQFIFQYYREEENGRGNFPPRFSGLQFPNYSSELNVNALELDDSALYLCASSFTGVNEQFFGPGTRLTVL.